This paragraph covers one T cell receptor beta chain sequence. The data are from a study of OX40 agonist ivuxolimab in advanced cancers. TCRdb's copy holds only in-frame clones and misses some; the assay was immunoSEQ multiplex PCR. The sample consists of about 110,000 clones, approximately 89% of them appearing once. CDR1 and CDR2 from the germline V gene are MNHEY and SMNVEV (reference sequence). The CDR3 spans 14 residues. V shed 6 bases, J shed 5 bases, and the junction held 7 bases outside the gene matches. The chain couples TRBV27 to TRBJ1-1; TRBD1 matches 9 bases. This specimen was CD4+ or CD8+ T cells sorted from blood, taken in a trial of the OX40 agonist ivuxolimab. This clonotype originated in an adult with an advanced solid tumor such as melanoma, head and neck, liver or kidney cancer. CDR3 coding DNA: TGTGCCAGCAGGGGAGGACAGGGGAGGACTGAAGCTTTCTTT. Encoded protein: CASRGGQGRTEAFF.